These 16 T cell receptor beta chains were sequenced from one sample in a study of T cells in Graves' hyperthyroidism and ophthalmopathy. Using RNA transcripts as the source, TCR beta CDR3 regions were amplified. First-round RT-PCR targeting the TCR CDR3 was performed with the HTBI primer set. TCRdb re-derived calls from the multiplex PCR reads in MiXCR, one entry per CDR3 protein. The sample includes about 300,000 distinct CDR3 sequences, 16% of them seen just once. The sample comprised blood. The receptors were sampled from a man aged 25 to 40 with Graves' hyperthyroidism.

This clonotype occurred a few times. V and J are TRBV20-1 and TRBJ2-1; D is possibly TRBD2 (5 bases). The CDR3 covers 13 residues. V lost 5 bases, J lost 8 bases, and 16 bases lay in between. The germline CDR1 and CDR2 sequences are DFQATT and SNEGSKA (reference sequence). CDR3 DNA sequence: TGCAGTGCTCCGCCCGGGATAAACTATGAGCAGTTCTTC. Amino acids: CSAPPGINYEQFF.

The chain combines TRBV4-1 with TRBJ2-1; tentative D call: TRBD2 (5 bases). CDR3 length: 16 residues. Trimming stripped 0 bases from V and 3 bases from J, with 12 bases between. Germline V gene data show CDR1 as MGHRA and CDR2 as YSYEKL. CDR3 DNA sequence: TGCGCCAGCAGCCAAGACACGGACTCTTTCTACAATGAGCAGTTCTTC. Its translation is CASSQDTDSFYNEQFF.

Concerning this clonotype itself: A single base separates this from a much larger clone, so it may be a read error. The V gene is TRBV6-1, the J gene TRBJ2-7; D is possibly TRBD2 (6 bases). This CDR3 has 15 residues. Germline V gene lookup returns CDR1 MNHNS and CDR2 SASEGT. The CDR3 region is CTSSHFPDYPLEQYF. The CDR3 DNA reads TGTACCAGCAGTCACTTCCCGGACTACCCTTTAGAGCAGTACTTC.

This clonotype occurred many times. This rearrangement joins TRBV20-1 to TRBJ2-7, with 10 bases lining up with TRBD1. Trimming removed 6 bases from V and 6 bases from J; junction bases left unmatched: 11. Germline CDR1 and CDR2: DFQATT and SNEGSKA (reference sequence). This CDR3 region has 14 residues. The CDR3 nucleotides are TGCAGTGCGGCAAGCGGGACAGGGGATACCGAGCAGTACTTC. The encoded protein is CSAASGTGDTEQYF.

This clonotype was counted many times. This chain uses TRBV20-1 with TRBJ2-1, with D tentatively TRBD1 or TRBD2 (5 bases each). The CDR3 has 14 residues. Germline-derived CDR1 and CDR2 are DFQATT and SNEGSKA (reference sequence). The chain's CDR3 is CTPQAGLIVGEQFF. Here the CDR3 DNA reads TGCACCCCACAGGCGGGCTTAATTGTTGGTGAGCAGTTCTTC.

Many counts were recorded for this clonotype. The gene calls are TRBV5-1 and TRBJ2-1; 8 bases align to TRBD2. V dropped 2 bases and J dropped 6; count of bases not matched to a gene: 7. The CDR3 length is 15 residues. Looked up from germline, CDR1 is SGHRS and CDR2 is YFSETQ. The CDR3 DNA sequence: TGCGCCAGCAGCTTTGGGCTAGCGGGTATCAATGAGCAGTTCTTC. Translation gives CASSFGLAGINEQFF. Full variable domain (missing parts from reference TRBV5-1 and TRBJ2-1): KAGVTQTPRYLIKTRGQQVTLSCSPISGHRSVSWYQQTPGQGLQFLFEYFSETQRNKGNFPGRFSGRQFSNSRSEMNVSTLELGDSALYLCASSFGLAGINEQFFGPGTRLTVL.

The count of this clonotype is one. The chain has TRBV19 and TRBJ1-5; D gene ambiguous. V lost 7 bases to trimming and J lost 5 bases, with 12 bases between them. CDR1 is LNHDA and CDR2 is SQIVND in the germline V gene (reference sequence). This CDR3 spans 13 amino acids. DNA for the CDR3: TGTGCCAGTACTAGAGGGTACGATCAGCCCCAGCATTTT. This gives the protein CASTRGYDQPQHF.

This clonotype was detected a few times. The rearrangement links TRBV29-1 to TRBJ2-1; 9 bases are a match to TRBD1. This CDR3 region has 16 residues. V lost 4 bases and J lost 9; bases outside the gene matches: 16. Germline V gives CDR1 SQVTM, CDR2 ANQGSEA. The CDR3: CSVVFGTGYLFSEQFF. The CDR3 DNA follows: TGCAGCGTTGTCTTCGGGACAGGGTACCTGTTTAGTGAGCAGTTCTTC.

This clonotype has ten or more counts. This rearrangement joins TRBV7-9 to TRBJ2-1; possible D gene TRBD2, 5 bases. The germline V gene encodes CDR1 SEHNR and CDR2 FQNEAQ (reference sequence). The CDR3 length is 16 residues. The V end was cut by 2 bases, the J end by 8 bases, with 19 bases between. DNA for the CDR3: TGTGCCAGCAGCTTATCTCTAGGCGGGTCCCAACATGAGCAGTTCTTC. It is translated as CASSLSLGGSQHEQFF.

CDR3 loop: CATSRGGSSNQPQHF. The CDR3 DNA sequence: TGTGCCACCAGCAGAGGAGGGTCTAGCAATCAGCCCCAGCATTTT. The chain recombines TRBV15 with TRBJ1-5, with unresolved D. The CDR3 is 15 amino acids. V shed 1 base and J shed 0 bases, with 7 bases lying between them. Looked up from germline, CDR1 is LNHNV and CDR2 is YYDKDF (reference sequence).

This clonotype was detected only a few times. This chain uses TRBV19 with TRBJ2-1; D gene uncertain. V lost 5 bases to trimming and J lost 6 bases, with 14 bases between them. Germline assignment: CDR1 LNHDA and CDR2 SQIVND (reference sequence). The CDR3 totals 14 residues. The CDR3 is CASSPNSRRNEQFF. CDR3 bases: TGTGCCAGTAGTCCGAATTCAAGGCGCAATGAGCAGTTCTTC.

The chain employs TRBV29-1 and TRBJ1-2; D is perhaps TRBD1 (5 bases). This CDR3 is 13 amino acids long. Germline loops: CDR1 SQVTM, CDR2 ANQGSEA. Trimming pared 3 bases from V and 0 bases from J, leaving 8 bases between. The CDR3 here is CSVEGGTNYGYTF. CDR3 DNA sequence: TGCAGCGTTGAGGGGGGTACTAACTATGGCTACACCTTC. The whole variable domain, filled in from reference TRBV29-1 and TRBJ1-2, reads SAVISQKPSRDICQRGTSLTIQCQVDSQVTMMFWYRQQPGQSLTLIATANQGSEATYESGFVIDKFPISRPNLTFSTLTVSNMSPEDSSIYLCSVEGGTNYGYTFGSGTRLTVV.

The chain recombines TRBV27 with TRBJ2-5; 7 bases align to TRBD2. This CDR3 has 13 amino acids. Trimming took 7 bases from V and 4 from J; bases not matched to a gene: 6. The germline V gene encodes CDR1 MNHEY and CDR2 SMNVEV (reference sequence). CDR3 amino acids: CASTRGEGETQYF. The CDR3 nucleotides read TGTGCCAGCACGAGAGGGGAGGGAGAGACCCAGTACTTC.

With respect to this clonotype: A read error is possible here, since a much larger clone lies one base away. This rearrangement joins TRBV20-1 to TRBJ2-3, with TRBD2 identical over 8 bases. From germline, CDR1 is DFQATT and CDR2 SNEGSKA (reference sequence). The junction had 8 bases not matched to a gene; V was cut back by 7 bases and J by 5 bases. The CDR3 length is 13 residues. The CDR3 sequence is CSGGGRFKDTQYF. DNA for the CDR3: TGCAGTGGCGGCGGGAGGTTCAAAGATACGCAGTATTTT.

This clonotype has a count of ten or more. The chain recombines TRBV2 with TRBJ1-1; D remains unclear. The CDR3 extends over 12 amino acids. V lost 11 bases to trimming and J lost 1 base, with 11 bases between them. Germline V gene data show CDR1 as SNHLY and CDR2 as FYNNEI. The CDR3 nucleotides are TGTGCCGCCCACCAGAGGAACACTGAAGCTTTCTTT. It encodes CAAHQRNTEAFF. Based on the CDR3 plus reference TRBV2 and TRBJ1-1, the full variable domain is EPEVTQTPSHQVTQMGQEVILRCVPISNHLYFYWYRQILGQKVEFLVSFYNNEISEKSEIFDDQFSVERPDGSNFTLKIRSTKLEDSAMYFCAAHQRNTEAFFGQGTRLTVV.

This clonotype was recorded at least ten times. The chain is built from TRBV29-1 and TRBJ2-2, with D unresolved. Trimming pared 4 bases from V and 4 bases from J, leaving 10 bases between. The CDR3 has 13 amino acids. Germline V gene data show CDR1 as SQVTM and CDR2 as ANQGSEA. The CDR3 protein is CSVARPVTGELFF. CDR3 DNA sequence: TGCAGCGTTGCTAGGCCTGTCACCGGGGAGCTGTTTTTT.